These T cell receptor beta chains were read from a single sample in a study of shared T cell receptors in the human thymus. Sequencing was performed with immunoSEQ multiplex PCR; in TCRdb, only in-frame clones are kept and a portion is missing. This sample has roughly 700,000 clones, with roughly 88% found just once. The data were also submitted as part of a second study, on human thymus T cells.

The sequenced material came from thymocytes. Receptors were obtained from a boy under three years old with a congenital heart defect. CDR3s include the opening cysteine and the closing phenylalanine or tryptophan. Fields, in order: clone size, D gene, V gene, J gene, CDR3 protein, CDR3 DNA. A D gene is named only where the DNA matches it firmly. Size tells how often a clone was seen (once, few, many) or the class of an expanded clone, and some rows leave it out.

clone_size: -
d_call: TRBD2
v_call: TRBV27
j_call: TRBJ2-1
cdr3_aa: CASSPDLAGGPVEQFF
cdr3_nt: TGTGCCAGCAGCCCCGACTTAGCGGGAGGGCCGGTAGAGCAGTTCTTC

clone_size: -
d_call: TRBD2
v_call: TRBV28
j_call: TRBJ2-5
cdr3_aa: CASSRRTSSSETQYF
cdr3_nt: TGTGCCAGCAGTAGGCGGACTAGCTCTTCAGAGACCCAGTACTTC

clone_size: -
d_call: TRBD1
v_call: TRBV6-1
j_call: TRBJ1-1
cdr3_aa: CASSENGGGLGFDTEAFF
cdr3_nt: TGTGCCAGCAGTGAAAACGGAGGGGGCCTTGGGTTTGACACTGAAGCTTTCTTT

clone_size: -
d_call: -
v_call: TRBV7-9
j_call: TRBJ2-5
cdr3_aa: CASSRDTKTQYF
cdr3_nt: TGTGCCAGCAGCCGGGACACGAAGACCCAGTACTTC

clone_size: -
d_call: TRBD2
v_call: TRBV28
j_call: TRBJ2-1
cdr3_aa: CASSLEREGLNEQFF
cdr3_nt: TGTGCCAGCAGTTTAGAGCGGGAGGGCCTAAATGAGCAGTTCTTC

clone_size: -
d_call: TRBD2
v_call: TRBV28
j_call: TRBJ2-1
cdr3_aa: CASSPPTLLAGYYNEQFF
cdr3_nt: TGTGCCAGCAGCCCCCCGACACTACTAGCGGGATACTACAATGAGCAGTTCTTC

clone_size: -
d_call: TRBD1
v_call: TRBV7-8
j_call: TRBJ2-7
cdr3_aa: CASSPYWTGGYEQYF
cdr3_nt: TGTGCCAGCAGCCCCTATTGGACAGGGGGCTACGAGCAGTACTTC

clone_size: -
d_call: TRBD2
v_call: TRBV4-3
j_call: TRBJ2-7
cdr3_aa: CASSHKGLAGDGWGEQYF
cdr3_nt: TGCGCCAGCAGCCACAAGGGACTAGCGGGAGATGGTTGGGGCGAGCAGTACTTC

clone_size: -
d_call: TRBD2
v_call: TRBV7-9
j_call: TRBJ2-1
cdr3_aa: CASSSYPGTSGVSYNEQFF
cdr3_nt: TGTGCCAGCAGCTCGTACCCCGGGACTAGCGGGGTCTCCTACAATGAGCAGTTCTTC

clone_size: -
d_call: TRBD1
v_call: TRBV5-6
j_call: TRBJ1-2
cdr3_aa: CASSRDRDSRGYTF
cdr3_nt: TGTGCCAGCAGCCGGGACAGGGATAGTCGTGGCTACACCTTC

clone_size: -
d_call: TRBD1
v_call: TRBV27
j_call: TRBJ1-5
cdr3_aa: CASTMTGDYCQPQHF
cdr3_nt: TGTGCCAGCACCATGACAGGGGACTATTGTCAGCCCCAGCATTTT

clone_size: -
d_call: TRBD2
v_call: TRBV27
j_call: TRBJ2-5
cdr3_aa: CASSSRTSGKETQYF
cdr3_nt: TGTGCCAGCAGTTCACGGACTAGCGGGAAAGAGACCCAGTACTTC

clone_size: -
d_call: TRBD1
v_call: TRBV4-1
j_call: TRBJ1-2
cdr3_aa: CASSPSQGTLDGYTF
cdr3_nt: TGCGCCAGCAGCCCTTCACAGGGGACCTTAGACGGCTACACCTTC

clone_size: -
d_call: -
v_call: TRBV28
j_call: TRBJ1-5
cdr3_aa: CASSPPQSTGIGGNQPQHF
cdr3_nt: TGTGCCAGCAGCCCCCCCCAATCCACAGGAATAGGAGGGAATCAGCCCCAGCATTTT

clone_size: -
d_call: -
v_call: TRBV4-3
j_call: TRBJ1-1
cdr3_aa: CASSQEGAQAHLLWNTEAFF
cdr3_nt: TGCGCCAGCAGCCAAGAAGGGGCACAGGCACACCTCTTATGGAACACTGAAGCTTTCTTT

clone_size: -
d_call: -
v_call: TRBV14
j_call: TRBJ1-4
cdr3_aa: CASSPRGAGTNEKLFF
cdr3_nt: TGTGCCAGCAGCCCCCGGGGGGCCGGCACTAATGAAAAACTGTTTTTT

clone_size: -
d_call: -
v_call: TRBV21-1
j_call: TRBJ1-5
cdr3_aa: CASSKGKESQPQHF
cdr3_nt: TGTGCCAGCAGCAAAGGAAAGGAGTCGCAGCCCCAGCATTTT

clone_size: -
d_call: -
v_call: TRBV7-2
j_call: TRBJ1-5
cdr3_aa: CASSLESAGRGQPQHF
cdr3_nt: TGTGCCAGCAGCTTAGAATCAGCCGGGAGGGGTCAGCCCCAGCATTTT

clone_size: -
d_call: -
v_call: TRBV6-5
j_call: TRBJ2-5
cdr3_aa: CASSYNTSGFQETQYF
cdr3_nt: TGTGCCAGCAGTTACAATACATCGGGTTTCCAAGAGACCCAGTACTTC

clone_size: -
d_call: TRBD2
v_call: TRBV19
j_call: TRBJ2-7
cdr3_aa: CASSPGLAGVFSYEQYF
cdr3_nt: TGTGCCAGTAGCCCGGGGCTAGCGGGAGTCTTCTCCTACGAGCAGTACTTC

clone_size: -
d_call: TRBD2
v_call: TRBV18
j_call: TRBJ2-5
cdr3_aa: CASSPKGGRPRTQYF
cdr3_nt: TGTGCCAGCTCACCAAAGGGCGGGAGACCGCGGACCCAGTACTTC

clone_size: once
d_call: -
v_call: TRBV19
j_call: TRBJ2-2
cdr3_aa: CASSGLGRTGELFF
cdr3_nt: TGTGCCAGTAGTGGTCTAGGGAGAACCGGGGAGCTGTTTTTT

clone_size: once
d_call: -
v_call: TRBV5-6
j_call: TRBJ1-1
cdr3_aa: CASSLTGNAEAFF
cdr3_nt: TGTGCCAGCAGCTTGACAGGGAATGCTGAAGCTTTCTTT

clone_size: -
d_call: -
v_call: TRBV28
j_call: TRBJ2-7
cdr3_aa: CASSFTRPQGHDYEQYF
cdr3_nt: TGTGCCAGCAGCTTTACGCGACCCCAGGGGCACGACTACGAGCAGTACTTC

clone_size: -
d_call: TRBD1
v_call: TRBV7-3
j_call: TRBJ2-1
cdr3_aa: CASSSSGQDHNEQFF
cdr3_nt: TGTGCCAGCAGCTCCTCGGGACAGGACCACAATGAGCAGTTCTTC

clone_size: -
d_call: TRBD2
v_call: TRBV10-3
j_call: TRBJ2-7
cdr3_aa: CAITGLAGGEQYF
cdr3_nt: TGTGCCATCACTGGACTAGCGGGAGGCGAGCAGTACTTC

clone_size: -
d_call: -
v_call: TRBV28
j_call: TRBJ1-2
cdr3_aa: CASSLRPIAGYTF
cdr3_nt: TGTGCCAGCAGTTTAAGACCGATAGCCGGCTACACCTTC

clone_size: -
d_call: -
v_call: TRBV27
j_call: TRBJ2-6
cdr3_aa: CASSLGAGAGSGANVLTF
cdr3_nt: TGTGCCAGCAGCCTAGGGGCGGGGGCAGGGTCTGGGGCCAACGTCCTGACTTTC

clone_size: -
d_call: -
v_call: TRBV29-1
j_call: TRBJ2-1
cdr3_aa: CSAGDGNNEQFF
cdr3_nt: TGCAGCGCGGGAGACGGAAACAATGAGCAGTTCTTC

clone_size: -
d_call: TRBD1
v_call: TRBV4-2
j_call: TRBJ2-7
cdr3_aa: CASRRDRVSEQYF
cdr3_nt: TGTGCCAGCCGCCGGGACAGGGTTAGCGAGCAGTACTTC